This is a list of T cell receptor beta chains from one sample in a study of cytotoxic CD8 clonotypes in ibrutinib-treated CLL. Profiling relied on immunoSEQ multiplex PCR, and the TCRdb table lists in-frame clones only, not all of them. The repertoire holds about 140,000 clones, with approximately 90% as singletons. The sequenced sample was PBMCs, obtained after 12 months of ibrutinib treatment. These TCRs come from a human donor with chronic lymphocytic leukemia. The CDR3 runs from the conserved cysteine through the conserved F or W. Fields, in order: D gene, V gene, clone size, J gene, CDR3 protein, CDR3 DNA. D genes are given only for firm matches. Expanded clones are given a class, and other clones once, few, many or no size at all.

d_call: .; v_call: TRBV19; clone_size: .; j_call: TRBJ2-7; cdr3_aa: CASSMASAGAAYSYEQYF; cdr3_nt: TGTGCCAGTAGTATGGCCTCGGCAGGGGCCGCCTACTCCTACGAGCAGTACTTC
d_call: .; v_call: TRBV27; clone_size: .; j_call: TRBJ2-7; cdr3_aa: CASSLGGSYEQYF; cdr3_nt: TGTGCCAGCAGTTTAGGAGGCTCCTACGAGCAGTACTTC
d_call: TRBD1; v_call: TRBV7-9; clone_size: .; j_call: TRBJ1-4; cdr3_aa: CASSQGQGSNEKLFF; cdr3_nt: TGTGCCAGCAGCCAGGGACAGGGTTCTAATGAAAAACTGTTTTTT
d_call: .; v_call: TRBV27; clone_size: .; j_call: TRBJ2-7; cdr3_aa: CASSLRGETYEQYF; cdr3_nt: TGTGCCAGCAGTTTAAGGGGAGAGACCTACGAGCAGTACTTC
d_call: .; v_call: TRBV18; clone_size: .; j_call: TRBJ1-1; cdr3_aa: CASSPYTGTTEAFF; cdr3_nt: TGTGCCAGCTCACCGTACACAGGGACCACTGAAGCTTTCTTT
d_call: .; v_call: TRBV18; clone_size: .; j_call: TRBJ2-7; cdr3_aa: CASSPHRTYEQYF; cdr3_nt: TGTGCCAGCTCACCACACAGAACCTACGAGCAGTACTTC
d_call: .; v_call: TRBV14; clone_size: .; j_call: TRBJ2-2; cdr3_aa: CASSQVGTTNTGELFF; cdr3_nt: TGTGCCAGCAGCCAAGTTGGGACGACGAACACCGGGGAGCTGTTTTTT
d_call: .; v_call: TRBV29-1; clone_size: .; j_call: TRBJ2-5; cdr3_aa: CSGRGRLLQETQYF; cdr3_nt: TGCAGCGGCCGGGGCCGACTTCTCCAAGAGACCCAGTACTTC
d_call: TRBD2; v_call: TRBV28; clone_size: .; j_call: TRBJ2-7; cdr3_aa: CASSFILAGAHEQYF; cdr3_nt: TGTGCCAGCAGTTTTATTCTAGCGGGAGCGCACGAGCAGTACTTC
d_call: .; v_call: TRBV4-1; clone_size: .; j_call: TRBJ2-1; cdr3_aa: CASSQAEDEQFF; cdr3_nt: TGCGCCAGCAGCCAAGCGGAGGATGAGCAGTTCTTC
d_call: TRBD2; v_call: TRBV4-2; clone_size: .; j_call: TRBJ2-3; cdr3_aa: CASSQPGTSGSDTQYF; cdr3_nt: TGTGCCAGCAGCCAACCCGGGACTAGCGGGAGCGATACGCAGTATTTT
d_call: .; v_call: TRBV12-2; clone_size: .; j_call: TRBJ1-5; cdr3_aa: CASRLAALGHTRQPQHF; cdr3_nt: TGTGCAAGTCGCTTAGCGGCGTTAGGGCATACACGTCAGCCCCAGCATTTT
d_call: .; v_call: TRBV19; clone_size: .; j_call: TRBJ2-6; cdr3_aa: CASSSRTSGANVLTF; cdr3_nt: TGTGCCAGTAGTAGCAGAACCTCTGGGGCCAACGTCCTGACTTTC
d_call: TRBD1; v_call: TRBV9; clone_size: once; j_call: TRBJ2-5; cdr3_aa: CASSPRTGAETQYF; cdr3_nt: TGTGCCAGCAGCCCCCGAACAGGGGCGGAGACCCAGTACTTC
d_call: .; v_call: TRBV28; clone_size: .; j_call: TRBJ2-7; cdr3_aa: CASSFMTSTYEQYF; cdr3_nt: TGTGCCAGCAGTTTCATGACTAGTACCTACGAGCAGTACTTC
d_call: .; v_call: TRBV5-1; clone_size: .; j_call: TRBJ1-1; cdr3_aa: CATWGPGNTEAFF; cdr3_nt: TGCGCCACCTGGGGGCCAGGGAACACTGAAGCTTTCTTT
d_call: .; v_call: TRBV5-1; clone_size: .; j_call: TRBJ2-3; cdr3_aa: CASSLLAGTATDTQYF; cdr3_nt: TGCGCCAGCAGCTTGTTGGCCGGGACTGCCACAGATACGCAGTATTTT
d_call: .; v_call: TRBV6-1; clone_size: .; j_call: TRBJ2-5; cdr3_aa: CASSVDRHQETQYF; cdr3_nt: TGTGCCAGCAGTGTTGACCGGCACCAAGAGACCCAGTACTTC
d_call: .; v_call: TRBV19; clone_size: .; j_call: TRBJ2-1; cdr3_aa: CASRADGHNEQFF; cdr3_nt: TGTGCCAGTAGGGCGGATGGGCACAATGAGCAGTTCTTC
d_call: .; v_call: TRBV18; clone_size: .; j_call: TRBJ2-5; cdr3_aa: CASSPLSQGRETQYF; cdr3_nt: TGTGCCAGCTCACCACTTTCTCAGGGGAGAGAGACCCAGTACTTC
d_call: TRBD2; v_call: TRBV5-4; clone_size: .; j_call: TRBJ2-3; cdr3_aa: CASSSGGSTDTQYF; cdr3_nt: TGTGCCAGCAGCAGCGGGGGTAGCACAGATACGCAGTATTTT
d_call: .; v_call: TRBV28; clone_size: .; j_call: TRBJ2-3; cdr3_aa: CASSLKAWGDTDTQYF; cdr3_nt: TGTGCCAGCAGTTTGAAAGCATGGGGCGACACAGATACGCAGTATTTT
d_call: TRBD1; v_call: TRBV4-2; clone_size: once; j_call: TRBJ1-5; cdr3_aa: CASSQGDRGLSNQPQHF; cdr3_nt: TGTGCCAGCAGCCAAGGAGACAGGGGGCTTAGCAATCAGCCCCAGCATTTT
d_call: .; v_call: TRBV27; clone_size: .; j_call: TRBJ2-2; cdr3_aa: CASRPWPGLPNTGELFF; cdr3_nt: TGTGCCAGCAGGCCGTGGCCGGGACTCCCTAACACCGGGGAGCTGTTTTTT